This T cell receptor (beta chain) came from a study of T cell changes during pregnancy in multiple sclerosis. Trimming removed 5 bases from V and 9 bases from J; junction bases left unmatched: 8. Per germline, CDR1 SGHAT and CDR2 FQNNGV. This CDR3 contains 15 residues. Clones were read by immunoSEQ multiplex PCR, and TCRdb kept only the in-frame ones, dropping some. The table shows tens of thousands of clones, with approximately 92% occurring only once. The rearrangement uses TRBV11-2 and TRBJ1-6, with 9 bases lining up with TRBD1. The source of this sequence is a female donor with multiple sclerosis, enrolled in a pregnancy study. The material sequenced was peripheral blood, taken in the second trimester of pregnancy. In nucleotides, the CDR3 is TGTGCCAGCAGCCGGGGACAGGGTGGGGGTTCACCCCTCCACTTT. Amino acid sequence: CASSRGQGGGSPLHF.